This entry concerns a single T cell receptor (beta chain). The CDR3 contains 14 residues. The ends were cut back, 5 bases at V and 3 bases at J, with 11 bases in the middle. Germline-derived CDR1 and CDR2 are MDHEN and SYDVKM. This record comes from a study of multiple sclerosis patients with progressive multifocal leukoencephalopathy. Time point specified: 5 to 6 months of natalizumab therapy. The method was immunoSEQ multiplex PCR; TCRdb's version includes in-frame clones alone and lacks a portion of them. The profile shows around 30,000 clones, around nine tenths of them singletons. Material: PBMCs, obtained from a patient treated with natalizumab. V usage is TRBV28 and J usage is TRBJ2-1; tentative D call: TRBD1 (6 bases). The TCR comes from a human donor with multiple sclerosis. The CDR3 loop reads CASSPRDNYNEQFF. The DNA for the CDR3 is TGTGCCAGCAGTCCCCGGGACAACTACAATGAGCAGTTCTTC.